This T cell receptor (beta chain) stems from a study of blood T cell repertoires in COVID-19. The overall study: Some COVID-19 samples were acute and others convalescent; all came from the United States, Italy and Spain. T cells, B-cell-depleted T cells, or PBMCs provided the cDNA or gDNA that served as material.

The CDR3 totals 13 residues. Unmatched junction bases numbered 5, after V lost 6 bases and J lost 4 bases. Per the original data handling: Reference gene primers were amplified, and this amplification served to estimate nucleated cell counts. Sequencing used immunoSEQ multiplex PCR; TCRdb keeps in-frame clones, though not all of them. V and J calls and clone size are given by that table; D and trimming were obtained from the DNA. The repertoire holds roughly 140,000 clones, with roughly 85% as singletons. This clone was seen repeatedly, ten times or more. The receptor was derived from a man over 45 with acute or convalescent COVID-19. The sequenced material came from peripheral blood. V usage is TRBV12-3 or TRBV12-4 and J usage is TRBJ1-2; 7 bases map to TRBD1. The CDR3 DNA reads as TGTGCCAGCAGCCAGGGACAGATCTATGGCTACACCTTC. Protein product: CASSQGQIYGYTF.